Each of the 15 T cell receptor beta chains below was sequenced from the same sample in a study of T cell repertoires in cytomegalovirus infection (dated by TCRdb to between 2017 and 2020). Reading the label with the study, this specimen's treatment or condition is: in vitro stimulation with specific CMV peptide epitopes to enrich CMV-specific T cells. Which antigens these TCRs recognize remains unknown. Sequencer: Illumina HiSeq 1500. Using fastp at Q25 and MiXCR, TCRdb reprocessed the public reads and kept productive beta chains. Records with the same CDR3 protein are collapsed into one entry carrying the most frequent genes and DNA. In this sample the table shows 26,000 or so distinct CDR3 sequences, 19% of which occur a single time. The ten largest clonotypes hold approximately 80% of the sample. The sequenced sample was CD8+ T cells from cultured PBMCs, obtained from culture after CMV antigen stimulation. The receptors were gathered from a human donor in good health (CMV status not recorded). Some clones in this sample may be carry-over from other donors' samples.

This clonotype was seen only a few times. V gene TRBV7-2 combines with J gene TRBJ2-7; tentatively, D is TRBD2 (5 bases). Germline V gene sequence: CDR1 SGHTA, CDR2 FQGNSA. The CDR3 consists of 14 residues. Trimming took 5 bases from V and 2 from J, leaving 13 bases between them. CDR3 loop: CASSISSGAYEQYF. The CDR3, as DNA: TGTGCCAGCAGCATTTCTTCCGGGGCCTACGAGCAGTACTTC.

This clonotype was observed a few times. J is TRBJ2-7 and V is TRBV2; D possibly matches TRBD1 or TRBD2 (5 bases each). The V end was cut by 8 bases, the J end by 5 bases, with 19 bases between. Looked up from germline, CDR1 is SNHLY and CDR2 is FYNNEI. The CDR3 has 14 residues. Here the CDR3 reads CASPRGQGANEQYF. In DNA, the CDR3 is TGTGCCAGCCCGCGTGGGCAGGGAGCTAACGAGCAGTACTTC.

The chain couples TRBV7-3 to TRBJ2-1; a possible D gene is TRBD2 (6 bases). CDR1 is SGHTA and CDR2 is FQGTGA in the germline V gene. The CDR3 runs 17 residues. V lost 5 bases to trimming and J lost 0 bases, with 17 bases between them. The CDR3 loop reads CASSPGTAGSSYNEQFF. For the CDR3, the DNA is TGTGCCAGCAGCCCCGGGACTGCCGGGTCCTCCTACAATGAGCAGTTCTTC.

The V and J genes are TRBV5-4 and TRBJ1-2; D is ambiguous. CDR3 length equals 15 residues. Between the trimmed V and J ends, which lost 3 bases and 4 bases, there was a span of 16 bases. CDR1 SGHNT and CDR2 YYREEE come from the germline V gene (reference sequence). Written as DNA, the CDR3 is TGTGCCAGCAGCTCGGACCAAGGTCTATTCTATGGCTACACCTTC. Its protein is CASSSDQGLFYGYTF.

This clonotype was seen just once. An end of the junction does not agree with germline; a read error may underlie this. V gene TRBV28 combines with J gene TRBJ2-3; 7 bases agree with TRBD2. The CDR3 is 14 amino acids. Germline V gene lookup returns CDR1 MDHEN and CDR2 SYDVKM. In nucleotides, the CDR3 is TGTGTCAGCAGTATAACTAGCGGCACAGATACGCAGTATTTT. This codes for CVSSITSGTDTQYF.

The V gene is TRBV6-2 or TRBV6-3, the J gene TRBJ2-5, with D perhaps TRBD1 (5 bases). The germline CDR1 and CDR2 sequences are MNHEY and SVGEGT. V was pared by 8 bases and J by 0 bases, with 7 bases between. There are 12 residues in the CDR3. CDR3 amino acids: CASSGNQETQYF. The CDR3 DNA follows: TGTGCCAGCTCAGGGAACCAAGAGACCCAGTACTTC.

This clonotype has only a few counts. The chain couples TRBV12-3 or TRBV12-4 to TRBJ2-3; D remains ambiguous. CDR3 size: 13 residues. Trimming took 7 bases from V and 5 from J, leaving 13 bases between them. The CDR3 DNA reads TGTGCCAGCACTCTCCGGGCCAGAGATACGCAGTATTTT. It encodes CASTLRARDTQYF.

This clonotype was observed many times. The chain joins TRBV7-6 to TRBJ1-4; TRBD1 agrees at 9 bases. There are 15 residues in the CDR3. V trimming: 5 bases; J trimming: 6 bases; junction bases outside the gene matches: 7. The germline V gene has CDR1 SGHVS and CDR2 FNYEAQ. CDR3 coding DNA: TGTGCCAGCAGCACCGGACAGGGGAAGGATGAAAAACTGTTTTTT. It is translated as CASSTGQGKDEKLFF.

This clonotype was seen a few times. The chain has TRBV6-2 or TRBV6-3 and TRBJ1-1; no firm D call. The V gene's germline CDR1 is MNHEY and CDR2 SVGEGT. Deletions cut 5 bases from V and 1 base from J, with 11 bases between. This CDR3 contains 14 residues. CDR3: CASSTPEANTEAFF. In DNA, the CDR3 is TGTGCCAGCAGTACCCCAGAGGCGAACACTGAAGCTTTCTTT.

The gene calls are TRBV7-2 and TRBJ2-5; D remains ambiguous. Germline-derived CDR1 and CDR2 are SGHTA and FQGNSA. V was trimmed by 3 bases and J by 4 bases, leaving 9 bases between them. The CDR3 contains 13 residues. Here the CDR3 reads CASSLPYVETQYF. In DNA, the CDR3 is TGTGCCAGCAGCTTGCCCTACGTAGAGACCCAGTACTTC.

J is TRBJ2-7 and V is TRBV5-4; no clear D gene. There are 11 residues in the CDR3. Germline values: CDR1 SGHNT, CDR2 YYREEE (reference sequence). V was cut by 4 bases and J by 5 bases, with 7 bases left in between. For the CDR3, the DNA is TGTGCCAGCAGCCGAAATAACGAGCAGTACTTC. Protein: CASSRNNEQYF.

The chain has TRBV20-1 and TRBJ2-1; 7 bases line up with TRBD2. Per germline, CDR1 DFQATT and CDR2 SNEGSKA (reference sequence). V shed 4 bases and J 8 bases; nucleotides not matched to a gene: 14. The CDR3 sequence is 15 residues long. DNA for the CDR3: TGCAGTGCTACACACCGCGCGGGAGTTGGGTATGAGCAGTTCTTC. Encoded protein: CSATHRAGVGYEQFF.

The chain uses TRBV7-6 and TRBJ2-7, with a possible D match to TRBD1 (5 bases). The CDR3 totals 14 residues. The V gene lost 2 bases and the J gene lost 6 bases, with 14 bases spanning the gap. The germline V gene encodes CDR1 SGHVS and CDR2 FNYEAQ. Written as DNA, the CDR3 is TGTGCCAGCAGCTTAACAGCAGGGTTAAGCGAGCAGTACTTC. Translated: CASSLTAGLSEQYF.

V and J are TRBV7-2 and TRBJ1-1; D unresolved. Germline lookup yields CDR1 SGHTA and CDR2 FQGNSA. This CDR3 contains 13 residues. Trimming took 2 bases from V and 6 from J, leaving 10 bases between them. The CDR3 sequence: CASSLLRGAEAFF. As DNA, the CDR3 is TGTGCCAGCAGCTTATTACGAGGAGCTGAAGCTTTCTTT.

The rearrangement links TRBV4-1 to TRBJ2-5; 7 positions match TRBD2. Trimming removed 2 bases from V and 2 bases from J; junction bases left unmatched: 5. Germline CDR1 and CDR2: MGHRA and YSYEKL. This CDR3 is built from 15 residues. CDR3 loop: CASSQIWRGQETQYF. The CDR3 region has the DNA TGCGCCAGCAGCCAAATCTGGCGGGGGCAAGAGACCCAGTACTTC.